Presented here are 10 T cell receptor beta chains from one specimen sequenced in a study of graft-versus-host responses after intestinal transplantation (dated by TCRdb to 2020 to 2022). Receptor amplification or capture employed the immunoSEQ multiplex PCR assay. This is the immuneACCESS table as TCRdb keeps it, with only in-frame sequences that have V and J called. A part of the clones is gone; compared with another copy, unresolved V genes explain less than half, and the rest is unexplained. The sample table holds some 130,000 clones, of which about 93% were seen once. Roughly 0.11% of the sample is taken by the ten largest. The time point label of this sample denotes: cells obtained before transplantation from donor or recipient. These receptors lack a known antigen. Here the sequenced sample was unstimulated CD4+ T cells sorted from spleen or lymph node cells, taken before intestinal transplant. These receptors all come from a human donor who received an intestinal transplant.

The V call is TRBV6-4, the J call TRBJ2-2; no definite D call. Germline-derived CDR1 and CDR2 are MRHNA and SNTAGT. The CDR3 extends over 13 amino acids. V shed 3 bases and J shed 7 bases, with 9 bases lying between them. As DNA, the CDR3 is TGTGCCAGCAGTGATCCATGGAGCGGGGAGCTGTTTTTT. Protein sequence: CASSDPWSGELFF.

This rearrangement joins TRBV5-4 to TRBJ1-2; maybe TRBD1 (5 bases). Germline V CDR1 and CDR2: SGHNT, YYREEE (reference sequence). V was clipped by 3 bases and J by 1 base, with 16 bases between them. CDR3 length equals 16 residues. This chain's CDR3 is CASSWGGERVNYGYTF. CDR3 in DNA: TGTGCCAGCAGCTGGGGGGGGGAAAGAGTTAACTATGGCTACACCTTC.

This chain joins TRBV19 and TRBJ2-1; TRBD2 matches 10 bases. This CDR3 has 14 residues. Looked up from germline, CDR1 is LNHDA and CDR2 is SQIVND (reference sequence). V lost 4 bases and J lost 5; bases outside the gene matches: 2. CDR3 DNA sequence: TGTGCCAGTAGTACTAGCGGGAGAGACAATGAGCAGTTCTTC. This encodes CASSTSGRDNEQFF.

CDR3 nucleotides: TGTGCCAGCACCGAAGACAGGGTGGCTGGAGTAAAGCAGTTCTTC. It is translated as CASTEDRVAGVKQFF. The genes are TRBV6-5 and TRBJ2-1, with TRBD1 matching 7 bases. V lost 7 bases to trimming and J lost 11 bases; unmatched junction nucleotides: 17. CDR1 and CDR2 (germline): MNHEY, SVGAGI. The CDR3 is 15 amino acids.

This rearrangement joins TRBV6-5 to TRBJ2-7; 7 bases match TRBD2. The germline V gene has CDR1 MNHEY and CDR2 SVGAGI. This CDR3 is built from 15 residues. V dropped 2 bases and J dropped 7; count of bases not matched to a gene: 11. The DNA of the CDR3 is TGTGCCAGCAGTTACGGGCGGGAGATTGCGGGGGAGCAGTACTTC. Translating gives CASSYGREIAGEQYF.

The V and J genes are TRBV6-1 and TRBJ2-1; 9 positions agree with TRBD2. The CDR3 loop spans 15 amino acids. From germline, CDR1 is MNHNS and CDR2 SASEGT. V lost 8 bases to trimming and J lost 0 bases; unmatched junction nucleotides: 5. The CDR3, as DNA: TGTGCCAGCTTTTTTAGCGGGAGCTCCTACAATGAGCAGTTCTTC. Protein: CASFFSGSSYNEQFF.

This clone appeared once. The gene calls are TRBV7-9 and TRBJ2-1; 7 bases agree with TRBD1. With 6 bases clipped from V and 9 bases from J, the junction kept 8 bases outside the gene matches. The CDR3 loop spans 13 amino acids. CDR1 is SEHNR, CDR2 FQNEAQ, per germline (reference sequence). In nucleotides, the CDR3 is TGTGCCAGCAGAGGGCAGGGGGTCGGTGAGCAGTTCTTC. This gives the protein CASRGQGVGEQFF.

The chain joins TRBV23-1 to TRBJ2-1; 7 nucleotides line up with TRBD2. TRBV23-1 is annotated as an ORF whose role is uncertain. V was pared by 4 bases and J by 4 bases, with 4 bases of the junction left unmatched. CDR3 length: 14 residues. CDR3 sequence: CASSRGGSYNEQFF. CDR3 sequence (DNA): TGCGCCAGCAGTCGGGGGGGTTCGTACAATGAGCAGTTCTTC.

This clone was seen just once. The chain combines TRBV5-4 with TRBJ2-1; 8 nucleotides line up with TRBD2. Germline CDR1 is SGHNT and CDR2 is YYREEE (reference sequence). The length of the CDR3 is 15 residues. J gave up 7 bases and V 5 bases, and 11 bases lay outside the gene matches. DNA for the CDR3: TGTGCCAGCAGAAACCTGGGCGGGAGGAAGAATGAGCAGTTCTTC. This sequence encodes CASRNLGGRKNEQFF.

The V call is TRBV5-1, the J call TRBJ2-3, with D perhaps matching TRBD1 (6 bases). CDR3 length equals 14 residues. The V end was cut by 8 bases, the J end by 0 bases, with 13 bases between. CDR1 is SGHRS and CDR2 is YFSETQ in the germline V gene. The DNA of the CDR3 is TGCGCCAGTTCGGGGACACCGAGCACAGATACGCAGTATTTT. Its translation is CASSGTPSTDTQYF. The whole variable domain, filled in from reference TRBV5-1 and TRBJ2-3, reads KAGVTQTPRYLIKTRGQQVTLSCSPISGHRSVSWYQQTPGQGLQFLFEYFSETQRNKGNFPGRFSGRQFSNSRSEMNVSTLELGDSALYLCASSGTPSTDTQYFGPGTRLTVL.